This entry lists 8 T cell receptor beta chains sequenced from one sample in a study of cytomegalovirus exposure and HLA in healthy donors. The PCR made use of 60 Vbeta and 13 Jbeta primers. The assay was immunoSEQ multiplex PCR, and TCRdb's table has in-frame clones only and misses some. The top ten clones hold 6.3% of a sample with roughly 190,000 clones, roughly 80% of them seen once. Sequencing was performed on PBMCs. The receptors here all came from a man in his forties in good health and CMV-seropositive.

V and J are TRBV4-2 and TRBJ2-3; 7 positions agree with TRBD2. The CDR3 totals 15 residues. Germline V lookup: CDR1 LGHNA, CDR2 YNFKEQ. V lost 0 bases, J lost 5 bases, and 5 bases stayed unmatched. CDR3 amino acids: CASSQERGVQDTQYF. CDR3 nucleotides: TGTGCCAGCAGCCAAGAACGGGGGGTGCAAGATACGCAGTATTTT.

CDR3 nucleotide sequence: TGTGCCAGCAGCTTTCCAGCGGGGGGAGTATCCTACGAGCAGTACTTC. Protein sequence: CASSFPAGGVSYEQYF. The V call is TRBV5-6, the J call TRBJ2-5, with 9 bases lining up with TRBD2. The assigned J gene may be wrong: the sequence end matches TRBJ2-7 better. The CDR3 loop spans 16 amino acids. Germline assignment: CDR1 SGHDT and CDR2 YYEEEE.

The chain uses TRBV5-1 and TRBJ2-6, with TRBD2 matching 12 bases. The CDR3 loop spans 18 amino acids. Losses at the gene ends were 4 bases for V and 0 bases for J; bases not matched to a gene: 5. CDR1 and CDR2 (germline): SGHRS, YFSETQ. CDR3 coding DNA: TGCGCCAGCAGCGATCTAGCGGGGGGGCTCTCTGGGGCCAACGTCCTGACTTTC. This translates into CASSDLAGGLSGANVLTF.

The chain has TRBV5-1 and TRBJ2-7; 7 bases map to TRBD2. The CDR3 contains 15 residues. V dropped 5 bases and J dropped 0; count of bases not matched to a gene: 8. Germline CDR1 is SGHRS and CDR2 is YFSETQ. The CDR3 nucleotides read TGCGCCAGCAGTTTCCCGCGGGGGAGCTCCTACGAGCAGTACTTC. This sequence encodes CASSFPRGSSYEQYF.

The rearrangement joins TRBV5-4 to TRBJ2-5, with a weak D call TRBD1 (5 bases). The DNA end favors TRBJ2-7, so the J call may be wrong. This CDR3 contains 14 residues. Germline V gives CDR1 SGHNT, CDR2 YYREEE (reference sequence). CDR3 in amino acids: CASSPPGSGYEQYF. The CDR3 DNA is TGTGCCAGCAGTCCCCCAGGGTCGGGCTACGAGCAGTACTTC.

This clone was seen only once. J is TRBJ2-2 and V is TRBV2, with a possible D match to TRBD2 (6 bases). V was pared by 4 bases and J by 6 bases, with 9 bases between. The CDR3 consists of 13 residues. The germline CDR1 and CDR2 sequences are SNHLY and FYNNEI. In nucleotides, the CDR3 is TGTGCCAGCAGTGCCCCGGGAGCCGGGGAGCTGTTTTTT. Its protein is CASSAPGAGELFF.

The chain couples TRBV30 to TRBJ1-2, with 12 bases lining up with TRBD1. This CDR3 is built from 16 residues. Germline CDR1 is GTSNPN and CDR2 is SVGIG (reference sequence). The J segment lost 4 bases and the V segment lost 3 bases, leaving 9 bases of the junction unmatched. CDR3 protein: CAWREGTGGFVYGYTF. CDR3 bases: TGTGCCTGGAGGGAGGGGACAGGGGGCTTTGTCTATGGCTACACCTTC.

V and J are TRBV5-1 and TRBJ2-7, with D perhaps TRBD1 (7 bases). Germline V gives CDR1 SGHRS, CDR2 YFSETQ. V lost 2 bases and J 6 bases, leaving 18 bases between the germline ends. The CDR3 is made up of 15 amino acids. The CDR3 spells CASSFSIQGGGEQYF. CDR3 nucleotides: TGCGCCAGCAGCTTTAGTATTCAGGGGGGCGGCGAGCAGTACTTC.